This is a list of T cell receptor beta chains from one sample in a study of T cell changes during pregnancy in multiple sclerosis. Profiled with immunoSEQ multiplex PCR; TCRdb holds only in-frame clones, not every one. Counted here are around 57,000 clones, around 92% occurring once; the ten biggest clones make up 1% to 1.5%. Material: peripheral blood, obtained after pregnancy. These receptors were obtained from a female donor in good health, enrolled as a control in a pregnancy study. The conserved cysteine and the conserved F or W are not part of the CDR3 here. A clone size is listed for some rows: how often the clone was seen (once, few, many), or a class if it is expanded.

abundance: .
v_gene: TRBV4-2
j_gene: TRBJ1-1
CDR3aa: ASSQDGLRVEAF

abundance: .
v_gene: TRBV6-1
j_gene: TRBJ1-2
CDR3aa: ASSERLPRDYGYT

abundance: few
v_gene: TRBV7-2
j_gene: TRBJ1-2
CDR3aa: ASSFYLGAQQGAGYT

abundance: .
v_gene: TRBV6-1
j_gene: TRBJ2-2
CDR3aa: ASSESMTGTGELF

abundance: .
v_gene: TRBV5-6
j_gene: TRBJ2-3
CDR3aa: ASSPTGDGTDTQY

abundance: .
v_gene: TRBV27
j_gene: TRBJ1-5
CDR3aa: ASSFEGLLYQPQH

abundance: .
v_gene: TRBV5-6
j_gene: TRBJ1-2
CDR3aa: ASNPRRGAKGYT

abundance: once
v_gene: TRBV29-1
j_gene: TRBJ1-2
CDR3aa: SVESRGVYGYT

abundance: .
v_gene: TRBV2
j_gene: TRBJ2-5
CDR3aa: ASSLEGGVSETQY

abundance: .
v_gene: TRBV10-3
j_gene: TRBJ1-3
CDR3aa: AMKDLPARSGNTIY

abundance: .
v_gene: TRBV7-2
j_gene: TRBJ2-1
CDR3aa: ASSYPTQAYNEQF

abundance: .
v_gene: TRBV7-6
j_gene: TRBJ1-1
CDR3aa: ASSLFEPQEAF

abundance: .
v_gene: TRBV12-2
j_gene: TRBJ2-6
CDR3aa: ASRSTQSRANVLT

abundance: .
v_gene: TRBV19
j_gene: TRBJ2-7
CDR3aa: ASRVTGGSYEQY

abundance: .
v_gene: TRBV27
j_gene: TRBJ2-1
CDR3aa: ASSPSLGGEYEQF

abundance: .
v_gene: TRBV2
j_gene: TRBJ1-2
CDR3aa: ASSVSVMIYGHT

abundance: .
v_gene: TRBV5-6
j_gene: TRBJ2-1
CDR3aa: ASSLLTVYNEQF

abundance: .
v_gene: TRBV30
j_gene: TRBJ2-3
CDR3aa: AWRASGYTDTQY

abundance: .
v_gene: TRBV7-2
j_gene: TRBJ1-5
CDR3aa: ASSLAQGNQPQH

abundance: .
v_gene: TRBV7-2
j_gene: TRBJ2-5
CDR3aa: ASSRRLAGGQETQY

abundance: .
v_gene: TRBV19
j_gene: TRBJ2-7
CDR3aa: ASSIPAAGSYEQY

abundance: .
v_gene: TRBV14
j_gene: TRBJ1-4
CDR3aa: ASSPRTGVREKLF

abundance: .
v_gene: TRBV19
j_gene: TRBJ2-7
CDR3aa: ASSISGGWLYEQY

abundance: .
v_gene: TRBV5-1
j_gene: TRBJ2-2
CDR3aa: ASGRQGDTGELF

abundance: .
v_gene: TRBV27
j_gene: TRBJ2-1
CDR3aa: ASSLRADNEQF

abundance: .
v_gene: TRBV2
j_gene: TRBJ2-7
CDR3aa: ASRVLPRDYEQY

abundance: .
v_gene: TRBV5-1
j_gene: TRBJ2-3
CDR3aa: ASSFLAGGRLPDTQY

abundance: .
v_gene: TRBV4-1
j_gene: TRBJ1-1
CDR3aa: ASSHTGTGVGTEAF

abundance: .
v_gene: TRBV5-8
j_gene: TRBJ1-5
CDR3aa: ASSLGRTGRQPQH

abundance: .
v_gene: TRBV2
j_gene: TRBJ2-7
CDR3aa: ASKGGADYEQY

abundance: .
v_gene: TRBV5-4
j_gene: TRBJ1-1
CDR3aa: ASSLAEQMNTEAF

abundance: .
v_gene: TRBV5-6
j_gene: TRBJ2-1
CDR3aa: ASSPRKDRARNEQF

abundance: .
v_gene: TRBV21-1
j_gene: TRBJ1-2
CDR3aa: ASSKAPGMNYGYT